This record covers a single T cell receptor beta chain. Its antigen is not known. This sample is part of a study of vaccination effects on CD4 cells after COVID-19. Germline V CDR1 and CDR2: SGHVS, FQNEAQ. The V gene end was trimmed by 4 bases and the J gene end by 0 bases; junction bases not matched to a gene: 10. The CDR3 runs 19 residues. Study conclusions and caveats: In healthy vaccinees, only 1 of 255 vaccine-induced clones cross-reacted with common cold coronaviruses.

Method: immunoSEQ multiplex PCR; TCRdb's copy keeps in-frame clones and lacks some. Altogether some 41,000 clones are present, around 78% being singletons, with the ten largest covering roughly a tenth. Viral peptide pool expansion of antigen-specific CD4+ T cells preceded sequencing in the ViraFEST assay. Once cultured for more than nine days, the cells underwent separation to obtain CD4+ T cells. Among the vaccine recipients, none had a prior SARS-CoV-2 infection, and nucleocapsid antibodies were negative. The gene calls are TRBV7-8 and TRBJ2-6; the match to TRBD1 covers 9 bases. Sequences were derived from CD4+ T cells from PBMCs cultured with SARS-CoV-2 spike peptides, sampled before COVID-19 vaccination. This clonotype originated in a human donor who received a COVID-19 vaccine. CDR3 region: CASSSAPGQGPSGANVLTF. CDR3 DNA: TGTGCCAGCAGCTCGGCACCGGGACAGGGTCCCTCTGGGGCCAACGTCCTGACTTTC.